The entry that follows covers one T cell receptor beta chain sequence. Its antigen is unidentified. Assay: immunoSEQ multiplex PCR; the TCRdb copy retains only in-frame clones and omits some. The sample has approximately 94,000 clones; approximately 90% are singletons. These data are taken from a study of OX40 agonist ivuxolimab in advanced cancers. At the level of the study: The dose-escalation group included hepatocellular carcinoma, melanoma, renal cell carcinoma and head and neck cancer. Study results and limitations: Expanded clones belonging to CD8+ T cells outnumbered, on average, those of CD4+.

The germline V and J ends were trimmed by 5 bases and 0 bases, with 9 bases remaining between them. The CDR3 sequence is 14 residues long. Germline values: CDR1 SGDLS, CDR2 YYNGEE. The rearrangement links TRBV9 to TRBJ1-5; TRBD1 might be the D (5 bases). The material was CD4+ or CD8+ T cells sorted from blood, obtained in a trial of the OX40 agonist ivuxolimab. This TCR derives from an adult with an advanced solid tumor such as melanoma, head and neck, liver or kidney cancer. CDR3 nucleotides: TGTGCCAGCAGTAAGACAGATAGCAATCAGCCCCAGCATTTT. Its protein is CASSKTDSNQPQHF.